The clone carrying this TCR beta chain was found a few times. Its antigen is undetermined. The sample comes from a study of cytomegalovirus exposure and HLA in healthy donors. Points from the study as a whole: Owing to their indistinguishability, certain V segments, notably TRBV6-2 and TRBV6-3, were excluded. An observed cluster of highly shared sequence variants was recorded as a likely sequencing artifact.

Each donor was nominally healthy when sampled (though unrecorded immune exposures were likely). With 60 Vbeta and 13 Jbeta primers, the PCR was carried out. The repertoire was sequenced with immunoSEQ multiplex PCR; TCRdb's copy has only in-frame clones and lacks some. The repertoire holds 150,000 to 200,000 clones, around 81% seen once, with 0.9% to 1.1% in the top ten. The V segment lost 3 bases and the J segment 2 bases; nucleotides outside the gene matches: 4. Germline CDR1 reads WSHSY; CDR2 reads SAAADI. This CDR3 is built from 15 residues. The sample was PBMCs. The source of this sequence is a woman in her forties in good health and CMV-seronegative. The chain couples TRBV10-2 to TRBJ2-3; 8 bases are shared with TRBD2. CDR3 residues: CASSERLALTDTQYF. The CDR3 bases are TGCGCCAGCAGTGAAAGACTAGCGCTCACAGATACGCAGTATTTT.